The 27 T cell receptor beta chains below all came from one sample that was sequenced in a study of blood T cell repertoires in COVID-19. The protocol was immunoSEQ multiplex PCR, while the TCRdb copy is restricted to in-frame clones and leaves out a portion. The table records about 120,000 clones, 65% to 90% of them present only once. What was sequenced was peripheral blood. The source is a human donor in a cohort sampled during active COVID-19.

The chain has TRBV4-1 and TRBJ1-4; D perhaps matches TRBD1 (5 bases). The CDR3 extends over 14 amino acids. The V end lost 4 bases, the J end lost 5 bases, and 11 bases lay between the germline ends. CDR1 and CDR2 from the germline V gene are MGHRA and YSYEKL. The CDR3 nucleotides read TGCGCCAGCAGCCTACAGGAACAGAATGAAAAACTGTTTTTT. Its translation: CASSLQEQNEKLFF.

Worth noting for this clone: A far larger clone is a single base away, which makes a read error likely. At the DNA level, this CDR3 is encoded by other sequences in the same sample as well. CDR3 amino acids: CASSLPSGGGDTQYF. In DNA form, the CDR3 reads TGCGCCAGCAGCTTACCTAGCGGGGGGGGAGATACGCAGTATTTT. The chain joins TRBV7-9 to TRBJ2-3; 12 bases agree with TRBD2. This CDR3 is built from 15 residues. Germline-derived CDR1 and CDR2 are SEHNR and FQNEAQ (reference sequence).

This sequence joins TRBV19 and TRBJ2-2, with 7 bases that match TRBD2. Looked up from germline, CDR1 is LNHDA and CDR2 is SQIVND (reference sequence). CDR3 length equals 14 residues. This CDR3 reads CAVRQRGNTGELFF. The DNA for the CDR3 is TGTGCAGTAAGACAGCGGGGGAACACCGGGGAGCTGTTTTTT.

In DNA form, the CDR3 reads TGTGCCAGCAGCCCAGGGGACCCTATTCCCTACGAGCAGTACTTC. Translating gives CASSPGDPIPYEQYF. The chain employs TRBV9 and TRBJ2-7, with D perhaps matching TRBD1 (6 bases). The germline V gene encodes CDR1 SGDLS and CDR2 YYNGEE. The CDR3 loop spans 15 amino acids. With 4 bases removed from V and 2 bases from J, the gap between germline ends came to 16 bases.

The chain combines TRBV20-1 with TRBJ1-1; D unclear. The CDR3 contains 13 residues. Between the trimmed V and J ends, which lost 3 bases and 5 bases, there was a span of 13 bases. The germline gives CDR1 DFQATT, CDR2 SNEGSKA (reference sequence). The CDR3 coding sequence is TGCAGTGCTAGTAGAGAAGGAGGGACTGAAGCTTTCTTT. This encodes CSASREGGTEAFF.

The chain combines TRBV19 with TRBJ2-7; 10 nucleotides match TRBD2. J gave up 2 bases and V 2 bases, and 9 bases lay outside the gene matches. The germline V gene encodes CDR1 LNHDA and CDR2 SQIVND (reference sequence). The CDR3 contains 17 residues. Written as DNA, the CDR3 is TGTGCCAGTAGTATACGGGCTTCTAGCGGGGGCACCTACGAGCAGTACTTC. Protein product: CASSIRASSGGTYEQYF. The variable domain in full, with the rest retrieved from reference TRBV19 and TRBJ2-7, is DGGITQSPKYLFRKEGQNVTLSCEQNLNHDAMYWYRQDPGQGLRLIYYSQIVNDFQKGDIAEGYSVSREKKESFPLTVTSAQKNPTAFYLCASSIRASSGGTYEQYFGPGTRLTVT.

The chain employs TRBV19 and TRBJ1-1, with TRBD1 as a possible D gene (6 bases). Germline assignment: CDR1 LNHDA and CDR2 SQIVND (reference sequence). CDR3 length: 16 amino acids. V lost 6 bases, J lost 1 base, and 18 bases lay in between. Here the CDR3 DNA reads TGTGCCAGTAGAGCCCGGGGGGCAGGTTCGAACACTGAAGCTTTCTTT. It codes for CASRARGAGSNTEAFF.

This clone was counted a single time. The chain has TRBV7-9 and TRBJ1-4, with TRBD1 matching over 7 bases. V gave up 4 bases and J gave up 0 bases; unmatched junction bases: 5. The CDR3 length is 16 residues. Germline V lookup: CDR1 SEHNR, CDR2 FQNEAQ (reference sequence). The CDR3 sequence: CASSYHDRATNEKLFF. CDR3 DNA sequence: TGTGCCAGCAGCTACCACGACAGGGCAACTAATGAAAAACTGTTTTTT. The full variable domain, in which reference TRBV7-9 and TRBJ1-4 provide the parts outside the CDR3, is DTGVSQNPRHKITKRGQNVTFRCDPISEHNRLYWYRQTLGQGPEFLTYFQNEAQLEKSRLLSDRFSAERPKGSFSTLEIQRTEQGDSAMYLCASSYHDRATNEKLFFGSGTQLSVL.

V is TRBV5-6 and J is TRBJ2-3; tentatively, D is TRBD1 (5 bases). CDR1 SGHDT and CDR2 YYEEEE come from the germline V gene. Trimming took off 4 bases at V and 2 bases at J, with 17 bases between the two ends. The length of the CDR3 is 16 residues. The CDR3 sequence is CASSAGPLSITDTQYF. In DNA, the CDR3 is TGTGCCAGCAGCGCAGGGCCCCTTTCAATCACAGATACGCAGTATTTT.

The J gene is TRBJ1-5, the V gene TRBV5-1; 9 bases line up with TRBD1. The J segment lost 3 bases and the V segment lost 1 base, leaving 14 bases of the junction unmatched. Germline CDR1 and CDR2: SGHRS and YFSETQ. The CDR3 is 19 residues long. As DNA, the CDR3 is TGCGCCAGCAGCTTGTATAACCCCCAGAACAGGGGGCACAATCAGCCCCAGCATTTT. This gives the protein CASSLYNPQNRGHNQPQHF.

The chain is built from TRBV4-3 and TRBJ2-3; D is possibly TRBD2 (6 bases). The CDR3 runs to 15 residues. The V gene lost 4 bases and the J gene lost 5 bases, with 16 bases spanning the gap. CDR1 is LGHNA and CDR2 is YSLEER in the germline V gene. In nucleotides, the CDR3 is TGCGCCAGCAGCCGGGGGGAGCCACCAATAGATACGCAGTATTTT. Translating it yields CASSRGEPPIDTQYF.

The chain recombines TRBV3-1 (or the pseudogene TRBV3-2) with TRBJ2-2; D is ambiguous. The CDR3 has 14 amino acids. Germline V CDR1 and CDR2: LGHDT, YNNKEL (reference sequence). With 4 bases removed from V and 0 bases from J, the gap between germline ends came to 6 bases. This chain's CDR3 is CASSPPSNTGELFF. In nucleotides, the CDR3 is TGTGCCAGCAGCCCCCCTTCGAACACCGGGGAGCTGTTTTTT.

The chain joins TRBV5-6 to TRBJ2-7; 7 bases fit TRBD1. Trimming removed 7 bases from V and 0 bases from J; junction bases left unmatched: 7. Germline values: CDR1 SGHDT, CDR2 YYEEEE. The CDR3 has 14 residues. The DNA for the CDR3 is TGTGCCAGCTTGGAGGCAGGGGGCTCCTACGAGCAGTACTTC. Translation: CASLEAGGSYEQYF.

The V and J genes are TRBV6-5 and TRBJ2-1; perhaps TRBD2 as D (6 bases). Germline CDR1 reads MNHEY; CDR2 reads SVGAGI. The CDR3 runs to 15 residues. Trimming removed 4 bases at V and 5 bases at J, with 15 bases between. The CDR3 protein is CASSLGTWANNEQFF. The CDR3 coding sequence is TGTGCCAGCAGTTTGGGGACTTGGGCCAACAATGAGCAGTTCTTC.

The chain joins TRBV5-1 to TRBJ1-3; D gene ambiguous. The V and J ends lost 0 bases and 4 bases respectively, with 11 bases between them. The CDR3 length is 15 residues. Germline loops: CDR1 SGHRS, CDR2 YFSETQ. The CDR3 nucleotides read TGCGCCAGCAGCTTGGATGAGGGCCCGGGAAACACCATATATTTT. Its translation: CASSLDEGPGNTIYF. The full variable domain, its missing parts supplied by reference TRBV5-1 and TRBJ1-3, is KAGVTQTPRYLIKTRGQQVTLSCSPISGHRSVSWYQQTPGQGLQFLFEYFSETQRNKGNFPGRFSGRQFSNSRSEMNVSTLELGDSALYLCASSLDEGPGNTIYFGEGSWLTVV.

V gene TRBV6-1 combines with J gene TRBJ2-1; no clear D. CDR1 is MNHNS, CDR2 SASEGT, per germline. The CDR3 consists of 15 residues. V lost 3 bases, J lost 3 bases, and 12 bases lay in between. The CDR3: CASSDRQVRYNEQFF. The CDR3, as DNA: TGTGCCAGCAGTGATCGCCAGGTTCGCTACAATGAGCAGTTCTTC.

The rearrangement joins TRBV6-6 to TRBJ1-1, with TRBD1 matching 8 bases. V shed 7 bases and J 5 bases; nucleotides not matched to a gene: 6. The germline CDR1 and CDR2 sequences are MNHNY and SVGAGI (reference sequence). CDR3 length: 13 residues. The CDR3 loop reads CASTRQGWTEAFF. The CDR3 DNA reads TGTGCCAGCACTCGACAGGGGTGGACTGAAGCTTTCTTT.

The chain couples TRBV19 to TRBJ1-4; 12 bases match TRBD1. The CDR3 runs 16 residues. Losses at the gene ends were 9 bases for V and 7 bases for J; bases not matched to a gene: 12. Per germline, CDR1 LNHDA and CDR2 SQIVND (reference sequence). Here the CDR3 reads CASGREGTGGGEKLFF. The CDR3 coding sequence is TGTGCCAGCGGAAGAGAGGGGACAGGGGGCGGTGAAAAACTGTTTTTT.

This rearrangement joins TRBV4-1 to TRBJ2-5; 7 bases match TRBD1. Losses at the gene ends were 3 bases for V and 4 bases for J; bases not matched to a gene: 5. The CDR3 contains 14 residues. Germline lookup yields CDR1 MGHRA and CDR2 YSYEKL. DNA for the CDR3: TGCGCCAGCAGCCACAAAACAGGGGTAGAGACCCAGTACTTC. This codes for CASSHKTGVETQYF.

CDR3 bases: TGTGCCAGCAGCCGAGTCCCCTATGGCTACACCTTC. It encodes CASSRVPYGYTF. The rearrangement uses TRBV6-5 and TRBJ1-2, with unresolved D. V lost 6 bases to trimming and J lost 4 bases, with 9 bases between them. The CDR3 totals 12 residues. The germline CDR1 and CDR2 sequences are MNHEY and SVGAGI.

The CDR3 spells CASRAGDYGYTF. CDR3 DNA: TGCGCCAGCCGGGCCGGGGACTATGGCTACACCTTC. The gene calls are TRBV10-2 and TRBJ1-2; no clear D. CDR1 and CDR2 from the germline V gene are WSHSY and SAAADI. The CDR3 is made up of 12 amino acids. Trimming took 8 bases from V and 3 from J, leaving 10 bases between them.

The V and J genes are TRBV9 and TRBJ2-1, with TRBD2 matching 12 bases. Trimming at V came to 3 bases and at J to 7 bases, leaving 5 bases not matched to a gene. The CDR3 has 15 residues. The germline CDR1 and CDR2 sequences are SGDLS and YYNGEE. CDR3 region: CASSALAGGPNEQFF. CDR3 DNA: TGTGCCAGCAGCGCCCTAGCGGGGGGGCCGAATGAGCAGTTCTTC.

This chain links TRBV5-6 with TRBJ1-2, with TRBD1 matching over 9 bases. V lost 3 bases, J lost 4 bases, and 1 base stayed unmatched. This CDR3 has 13 residues. The germline CDR1 and CDR2 sequences are SGHDT and YYEEEE. This CDR3 is CASSWGQGYGYTF. CDR3 in DNA: TGTGCCAGCAGCTGGGGACAGGGCTATGGCTACACCTTC.

The rearrangement links TRBV2 to TRBJ1-1; D not resolved. The V and J ends lost 0 bases and 5 bases respectively, with 13 bases between them. From germline, CDR1 is SNHLY and CDR2 FYNNEI. The CDR3 totals 15 residues. The CDR3 loop reads CASSEARGGGTEAFF. The CDR3 nucleotides read TGTGCCAGCAGTGAAGCCCGGGGAGGTGGGACTGAAGCTTTCTTT.

The chain's CDR3 is CASSSGLQGEKLFF. CDR3 bases: TGTGCCAGCAGCTCGGGACTCCAAGGCGAAAAACTGTTTTTT. The rearrangement uses TRBV7-2 and TRBJ1-4; TRBD1 is a possible D gene (5 bases). V lost 4 bases to trimming and J lost 8 bases, with 14 bases between them. CDR1 and CDR2 from the germline V gene are SGHTA and FQGNSA. The CDR3 spans 14 residues.

V usage is TRBV11-2 and J usage is TRBJ2-3; 8 bases align to TRBD2. The CDR3 extends over 15 amino acids. Germline CDR1 SGHAT, CDR2 FQNNGV. V lost 4 bases and J lost 4; bases outside the gene matches: 7. In DNA form, the CDR3 reads TGTGCCAGCAGCTCACTAGCGGCACAGTCAGATACGCAGTATTTT. Translating gives CASSSLAAQSDTQYF.

The chain uses TRBV7-8 and TRBJ2-7; 8 positions match TRBD2. This CDR3 has 14 amino acids. Germline assignment: CDR1 SGHVS and CDR2 FQNEAQ. V dropped 5 bases and J dropped 0; count of bases not matched to a gene: 3. In nucleotides, the CDR3 is TGTGCCAGCAGCACGACTAGCGACTCCTACGAGCAGTACTTC. Translating gives CASSTTSDSYEQYF. The entire variable domain, with the rest obtained from reference TRBV7-8 and TRBJ2-7, is as follows: GAGVSQSPRYKVAKRGQDVALRCDPISGHVSLFWYQQALGQGPEFLTYFQNEAQLDKSGLPSDRFFAERPEGSVSTLKIQRTQQEDSAVYLCASSTTSDSYEQYFGPGTRLTVT.